Below, 20 T cell receptor beta chains from the same sample are listed, as sequenced in a study of response to subunit inactivated influenza vaccine. One entry per CDR3 protein, called by TCRdb with MiXCR from the RT-PCR reads. The sample holds fewer than 650,000 distinct CDR3 sequences, 13% seen once. The specimen comprised PBMCs from blood, sampled 40 to 50 days after vaccination. These receptors came from a man aged 50 or older who received an inactivated influenza vaccine.

The sample holds many counts of this clonotype. The chain couples TRBV11-2 to TRBJ1-2; D not certain. Trimming took 0 bases from V and 4 from J, leaving 12 bases between them. Germline lookup yields CDR1 SGHAT and CDR2 FQNNGV. CDR3 length equals 15 residues. Here the CDR3 reads CASSLDTGRGYGYTF. CDR3 nucleotide sequence: TGTGCCAGCAGCTTAGATACCGGCCGGGGCTATGGCTACACCTTC.

This clonotype was counted a few times. A read error may account for a junction end that differs from germline. The V gene is TRBV12-3 or TRBV12-4, the J gene TRBJ2-7; D is unresolved. The CDR3 totals 11 residues. This chain's CDR3 is CASRLDYEQYF. DNA of the CDR3: TGTGCCAGCAGGTTAGACTACGAGCAGTACTTC.

This chain connects TRBV5-1 to TRBJ1-2; D is perhaps TRBD1 (6 bases). There are 14 residues in the CDR3. In germline, CDR1 is SGHRS, CDR2 YFSETQ. V dropped 3 bases and J dropped 6 bases, with 15 bases sitting between them. In DNA, the CDR3 is TGCGCCAGCAGCTACGGGGGGCCCAGCCATGGCTACACCTTC. Translated: CASSYGGPSHGYTF.

The rearrangement joins TRBV5-6 to TRBJ2-1; 7 bases line up with TRBD1. The CDR3 has 15 residues. The ends lost 2 bases at V and 8 bases at J; junction bases unmatched: 10. In germline, CDR1 is SGHDT, CDR2 YYEEEE. This CDR3 is CASSFGQGGGYEQFF. Here the CDR3 DNA reads TGTGCCAGCAGCTTCGGCCAAGGGGGCGGCTATGAGCAGTTCTTC.

This chain uses TRBV20-1 with TRBJ1-4; D gene ambiguous. CDR3 size: 15 residues. Germline CDR1 and CDR2: DFQATT and SNEGSKA (reference sequence). The V end was cut by 6 bases, the J end by 8 bases, with 22 bases between. The DNA of the CDR3 is TGCAGTGCCTCTGGCTTTCGGCGCGGGAGGGAAAAACTGTTTTTT. Protein product: CSASGFRRGREKLFF.

This clonotype has just a few counts. This chain connects TRBV27 to TRBJ1-6; 9 positions agree with TRBD1. Unmatched junction bases numbered 8, after V lost 2 bases and J lost 0 bases. CDR3 length: 19 residues. The germline gives CDR1 MNHEY, CDR2 SMNVEV (reference sequence). The CDR3 DNA is TGTGCCAGCAGTTTAGAGGGGACAGGGCTCAGCTCCTATAATTCACCCCTCCACTTT. Residues: CASSLEGTGLSSYNSPLHF.

At least ten counts were recorded for this clonotype. The chain uses TRBV5-1 and TRBJ2-3; D possibly uses TRBD1 or TRBD2 (5 bases each). CDR1 SGHRS and CDR2 YFSETQ come from the germline V gene. The ends were cut back, 0 bases at V and 3 bases at J, with 20 bases in the middle. This CDR3 is built from 18 residues. This CDR3 is CASSLGFGTQGGTDTQYF. CDR3 in DNA: TGCGCCAGCAGCTTGGGGTTCGGGACCCAAGGAGGAACAGATACGCAGTATTTT.

The V and J genes are TRBV11-2 and TRBJ2-6, with TRBD1 matching 8 bases. V dropped 1 base and J dropped 0; count of bases not matched to a gene: 5. Looked up from germline, CDR1 is SGHAT and CDR2 is FQNNGV. The CDR3 runs 18 residues. Here the CDR3 DNA reads TGTGCCAGCAGCTTAGGACAGGGGCGAATCTCTGGGGCCAACGTCCTGACTTTC. Residues: CASSLGQGRISGANVLTF.

This clonotype was detected only a few times. The chain recombines TRBV28 with TRBJ2-1; D remains unclear. V was trimmed by 7 bases and J by 8 bases, leaving 21 bases between them. This CDR3 spans 15 amino acids. CDR1 and CDR2 (germline): MDHEN, SYDVKM. The CDR3 nucleotides read TGTGCCAGCACCAAGGCCGGGCCGAGAGGCGATGAGCAGTTCTTC. It translates to CASTKAGPRGDEQFF.

This clonotype occurred many times. The chain uses TRBV4-2 and TRBJ1-5; TRBD1 aligns across 8 bases. The CDR3 extends over 16 amino acids. Germline CDR1 reads LGHNA; CDR2 reads YNFKEQ. Unmatched junction bases numbered 10, after V lost 4 bases and J lost 5 bases. The CDR3 coding sequence is TGTGCCAGCAGCCCCGAGGGGCAGGGGGCCTATCAGCCCCAGCATTTT. Residues: CASSPEGQGAYQPQHF.

The genes are TRBV25-1 and TRBJ2-7; D is unclear. This CDR3 contains 13 residues. V dropped 0 bases and J dropped 9 bases, with 12 bases sitting between them. The germline CDR1 and CDR2 sequences are MGHDK and SYGVNS. CDR3: CASSEYGESTQYF. The CDR3, as DNA: TGTGCCAGCAGTGAATACGGCGAATCGACGCAGTACTTC.

This clonotype was seen a handful of times. V is TRBV20-1 and J is TRBJ2-5, with TRBD2 as a possible D gene (6 bases). CDR1 is DFQATT, CDR2 SNEGSKA, per germline (reference sequence). CDR3 length equals 16 residues. Trimming cost V 1 base and J 0 bases, with 15 bases left between them. The DNA of the CDR3 is TGCAGTGCTAGAGCTGGGACTCCGAGGTACCAAGAGACCCAGTACTTC. This codes for CSARAGTPRYQETQYF.

The sample holds a few counts of this clonotype. The chain carries TRBV6-5 and TRBJ1-2, with no clear D. The CDR3 covers 10 residues. V dropped 8 bases and J dropped 2 bases, with 3 bases sitting between them. From germline, CDR1 is MNHEY and CDR2 SVGAGI. Here the CDR3 reads CASYNYGYTF. The CDR3 DNA sequence: TGTGCCAGCTACAACTATGGCTACACCTTC.

This clonotype has just a few counts. The rearrangement uses TRBV7-8 and TRBJ2-7, with D perhaps given as TRBD1 or TRBD2 (5 bases each). The CDR3 sequence is 14 residues long. Germline loops: CDR1 SGHVS, CDR2 FQNEAQ. V lost 6 bases and J 2 bases, leaving 14 bases between the germline ends. The CDR3 is CASSGGGSTYEQYF. As DNA, the CDR3 is TGTGCCAGCAGTGGTGGGGGTTCTACCTACGAGCAGTACTTC.

The gene calls are TRBV15 and TRBJ2-2; no definite D call. Trimming stripped 0 bases from V and 3 bases from J, with 5 bases between. Germline loops: CDR1 LNHNV, CDR2 YYDKDF (reference sequence). The CDR3 length is 14 residues. CDR3 DNA: TGTGCCACCAGCAGAGATCCGGACACCGGGGAGCTGTTTTTT. Translating gives CATSRDPDTGELFF.

This clonotype turned up a few times. V is TRBV5-1 and J is TRBJ2-1; 8 bases map to TRBD1. This CDR3 region has 14 residues. Germline-derived CDR1 and CDR2 are SGHRS and YFSETQ. Trimming at V came to 2 bases and at J to 9 bases, leaving 7 bases not matched to a gene. The CDR3 sequence is CASSFNPDRAEQFF. As DNA, the CDR3 is TGCGCCAGCAGCTTTAACCCGGACAGGGCTGAGCAGTTCTTC.

The genes are TRBV9 and TRBJ1-4; D might be TRBD1 (5 bases). Germline CDR1 is SGDLS and CDR2 is YYNGEE. The CDR3 has 15 residues. The germline V and J ends were trimmed by 3 bases and 8 bases, with 17 bases remaining between them. CDR3 DNA sequence: TGTGCCAGCAGCGAAACCGCAGGCTGGGACGAAAAACTGTTTTTT. Amino acid sequence: CASSETAGWDEKLFF.

This clonotype was seen more than once but under ten times. The junction does not match germline at one end; this may be a read error. The rearrangement joins TRBV20-1 to TRBJ2-3; D possibly matches TRBD1 or TRBD2 (5 bases each). This CDR3 spans 14 amino acids. Per germline, CDR1 DFQATT and CDR2 SNEGSKA (reference sequence). CDR3 residues: CSADTGASTHTQYF. The CDR3 DNA is TGCAGTGCCGACACAGGAGCTAGCACACATACGCAGTATTTT.

DNA for the CDR3: TGTGCCAGCAGCCAAGCCCCCTACACTTCCTACGAGCAGTACTTC. It translates to CASSQAPYTSYEQYF. V is TRBV3-1 and J is TRBJ2-7, with no clear D. V was trimmed by 1 base and J by 1 base, leaving 11 bases between them. Per germline, CDR1 LGHDT and CDR2 YNNKEL (reference sequence). The CDR3 has 15 amino acids.

This chain joins TRBV4-2 and TRBJ2-3, with D unresolved. Germline CDR1 LGHNA, CDR2 YNFKEQ. V was pared by 0 bases and J by 2 bases, with 9 bases between. The CDR3 is 15 residues long. CDR3 residues: CASSQDGQSTDTQYF. The CDR3 DNA reads as TGTGCCAGCAGCCAAGATGGCCAGTCCACAGATACGCAGTATTTT.